One T cell receptor (beta chain) is described in this entry. What antigen it recognizes has not been identified. The sample holds no much larger clone one base away, and base qualities are not on file. Patients with autoimmune disease history or receiving systemic immunosuppression were excluded from the trial. Peripheral blood for TCR sequencing was collected from all dose cohorts at baseline, on cycle 4 day 1, and on cycle 7 day 1. The samples were drawn from a first-in-human, open-label, multicenter phase I dose-escalation trial of ivuxolimab. Adults with locally advanced or metastatic melanoma, renal cell, hepatocellular, or head and neck squamous cell carcinoma were enrolled in the trial. Before TCR sequencing, CD4+ and CD8+ T cells were separately sorted from peripheral blood. For CDR1 and CDR2, the germline V gene lists SGHDT and YYEEEE. Trimming removed 5 bases from V and 4 bases from J, leaving 15 bases between the germline ends. The CDR3 runs 14 amino acids, cysteine and phenylalanine included. Only the CDR3 part of the read is kept: 42 bases, read in frame from the first base.

Genomic DNA was isolated from the sorted cells so that the TCRbeta CDR3 region could be sequenced. The immunoSEQ Assay was used for sequencing of TCRbeta CDR3 regions. The table comes from immuneACCESS by way of TCRdb, which keeps in-frame sequences with V and J called. Part of the clones is missing from these tables; in studies checked, under half for an unresolved V gene and the rest for unknown reasons. The sample has approximately 50,000 clones on record, less than 90% of them singletons. The top ten hold 11% to 15% of the sample. These data originate in a study of OX40 agonist ivuxolimab in advanced cancers. At the level of the whole study: The costimulatory receptor OX40 (CD134) was targeted by ivuxolimab, a fully human IgG2 agonistic monoclonal antibody. Intravenous ivuxolimab was administered to patients every 2 weeks at six dose levels: 0.01, 0.1, 0.3, 1.5, 3 and 10 mg/kg. Of the roughly 50 dose-escalation patients, hepatocellular carcinoma was present in roughly 19, melanoma in roughly 15, renal cell carcinoma in 9 and head and neck cancer in 9. A male proportion of roughly 80% and a mean age of 60 years, ranging from roughly 23 to 79, were recorded for the dose-escalation cohort. Prior anti-PD-1, anti-PD-L1 or anti-CTLA-4 therapy was permitted, and checkpoint inhibitors had been received by 30% to 40% of dose-escalation patients. Partial responses occurred in three dose-escalation patients, of whom one had hepatocellular carcinoma and two had cutaneous melanoma. Peripheral TCRbeta sequencing aimed to test whether ivuxolimab altered TCR sequence diversity and caused clonal T-cell expansion. The paper covers the monotherapy dose-escalation part of the phase I ivuxolimab trial, which included N ≈ 52 patients. Summary of the overall study and its limitations: In the 0.1-3.0 mg/kg groups, partial responders had among the lowest normalized peripheral clonal expansion, particularly in CD8+ T cells. At doses of 0.1 to 3.0 mg/kg, clonal expansion of both CD4+ and CD8+ T cells in blood was seen between baseline and week 6. Low levels of normalized T-cell clonal expansion were also seen in some patients who did not respond. Which antigens the clonally expanded peripheral T cells were specific for was not determined. On average, CD8+ T cells showed more expanded clones than CD4+ T cells after ivuxolimab.

The material was CD4+ or CD8+ T cells sorted from blood, obtained in a trial of the OX40 agonist ivuxolimab. The origin of this receptor is an adult with an advanced solid tumor such as melanoma, head and neck, liver or kidney cancer. The rearrangement joined TRBV5-6 to TRBJ1-2; the D gene remains uncertain. In nucleotides, the sequence is TGTGCCAGCAGGGCTCCCGGGGAAATCTATGGCTACACCTTC. Its amino acids are CASRAPGEIYGYTF. The full variable domain, completed from the reference TRBV5-6 and TRBJ1-2 proteins outside the CDR3, reads DAGVTQSPTHLIKTRGQQVTLRCSPKSGHDTVSWYQQALGQGPQFIFQYYEEEERQRGNFPDRFSGHQFPNYSSELNVNALLLGDSALYLCASRAPGEIYGYTFGSGTRLTVV.